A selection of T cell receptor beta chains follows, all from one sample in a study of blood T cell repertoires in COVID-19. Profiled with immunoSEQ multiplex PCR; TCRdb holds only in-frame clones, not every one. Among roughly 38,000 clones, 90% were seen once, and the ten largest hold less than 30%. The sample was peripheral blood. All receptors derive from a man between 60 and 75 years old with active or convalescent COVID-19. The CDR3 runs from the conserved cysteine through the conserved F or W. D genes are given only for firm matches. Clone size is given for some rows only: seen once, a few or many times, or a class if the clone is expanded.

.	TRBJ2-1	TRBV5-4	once	CASNQPTSGEQFF	TGTGCCAGCAACCAACCCACGTCCGGGGAGCAGTTCTTC
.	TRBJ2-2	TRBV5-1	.	CASSLVPQGVGAGELFF	TGCGCCAGCAGCTTGGTACCCCAGGGTGTAGGGGCCGGGGAGCTGTTTTTT
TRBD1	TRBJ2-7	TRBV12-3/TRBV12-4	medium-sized	CASSTGQGHEQYF	TGTGCCAGCAGTACGGGACAGGGCCACGAGCAGTACTTC
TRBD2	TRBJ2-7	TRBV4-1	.	CASSRLAGGSAYEQYF	TGCGCCAGCAGCAGACTAGCGGGAGGTTCCGCCTACGAGCAGTACTTC
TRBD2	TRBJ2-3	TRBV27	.	CASSLVLAGGPSDTQYF	TGTGCCAGCAGTTTAGTTTTAGCGGGAGGGCCATCAGATACGCAGTATTTT
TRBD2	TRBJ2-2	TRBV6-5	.	CASSRTSGNTGELFF	TGTGCCAGCAGTCGGACTAGCGGAAACACCGGGGAGCTGTTTTTT
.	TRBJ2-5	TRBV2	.	CASSRAGRGQETQYF	TGTGCCAGCAGTCGAGCAGGGAGGGGGCAAGAGACCCAGTACTTC
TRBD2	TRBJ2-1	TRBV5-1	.	CASSLAGTSFLGEMEQFF	TGCGCCAGCAGCTTGGCTGGGACTAGCTTTTTGGGGGAGATGGAGCAGTTCTTC
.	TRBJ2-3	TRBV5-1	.	CASSLGQIGDTQYF	TGCGCCAGCAGCTTGGGGCAGATTGGAGATACGCAGTATTTT
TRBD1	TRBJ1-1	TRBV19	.	CASIYRGGGYTEAFF	TGTGCCAGTATATACAGGGGAGGAGGGTACACTGAAGCTTTCTTT
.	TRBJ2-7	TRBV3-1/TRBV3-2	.	CASSLLATVEQYF	TGTGCCAGCAGCCTCCTAGCGACGGTCGAGCAGTACTTC
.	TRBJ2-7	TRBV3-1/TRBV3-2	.	CASSRLGLPNYEQYF	TGTGCCAGCAGCCGCCTGGGACTTCCCAACTACGAGCAGTACTTC
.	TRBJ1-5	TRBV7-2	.	CASSLSGYQPQHF	TGTGCCAGCAGCTTATCAGGCTATCAGCCCCAGCATTTT
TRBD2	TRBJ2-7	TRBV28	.	CASSWGLAGISSYEQYF	TGTGCCAGCAGTTGGGGACTAGCGGGGATTTCCTCCTACGAGCAGTACTTC
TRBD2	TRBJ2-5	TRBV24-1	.	CATSEQGTSSVETQYF	TGTGCCACCAGTGAACAAGGGACTAGCAGTGTGGAGACCCAGTACTTC
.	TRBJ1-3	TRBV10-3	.	CAIMALDSGNTIYF	TGTGCCATCATGGCCCTAGACTCTGGAAACACCATATATTTT
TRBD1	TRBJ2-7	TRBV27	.	CASSSHRTGESYEQYF	TGTGCCAGCAGTTCTCACCGGACAGGGGAGTCCTACGAGCAGTACTTC
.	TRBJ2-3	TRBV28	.	CASSLWALGTQYF	TGTGCCAGCAGTTTATGGGCACTAGGAACGCAGTATTTT
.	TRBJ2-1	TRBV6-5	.	CASREASYNEQFF	TGTGCCAGCAGGGAGGCAAGTTACAATGAGCAGTTCTTC
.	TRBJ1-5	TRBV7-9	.	CASRFNRDPYSNQPQHF	TGTGCCAGCAGATTTAACAGGGACCCTTATAGCAATCAGCCCCAGCATTTT